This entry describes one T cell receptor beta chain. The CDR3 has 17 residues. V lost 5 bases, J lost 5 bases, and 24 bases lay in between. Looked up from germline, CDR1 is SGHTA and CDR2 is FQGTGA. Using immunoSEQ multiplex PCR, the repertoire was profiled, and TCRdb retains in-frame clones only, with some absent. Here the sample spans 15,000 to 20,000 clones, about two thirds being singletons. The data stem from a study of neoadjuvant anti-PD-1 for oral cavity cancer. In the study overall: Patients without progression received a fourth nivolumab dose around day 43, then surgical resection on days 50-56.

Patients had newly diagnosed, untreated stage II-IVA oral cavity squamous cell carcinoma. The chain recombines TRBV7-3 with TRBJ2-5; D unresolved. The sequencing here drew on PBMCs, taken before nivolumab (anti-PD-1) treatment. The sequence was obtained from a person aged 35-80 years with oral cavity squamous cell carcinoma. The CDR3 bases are TGTGCCAGCAGCCCATCCCCTCGTGTAGGTGGCCCGGAGACCCAGTACTTC. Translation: CASSPSPRVGGPETQYF.